The 30 T cell receptor beta chains listed next were all sequenced from one sample in a study of blood T cell repertoires in COVID-19. The assay was immunoSEQ multiplex PCR, and TCRdb's table has in-frame clones only and misses some. The sample consists of over 250,000 clones, around 90% of them appearing once. The sample comprised peripheral blood. The receptors here all came from a man aged 50 to 59 with acute or convalescent COVID-19.

This clone showed up just a few times. The chain combines TRBV9 with TRBJ2-5, with D tentatively TRBD1 (7 bases). This CDR3 spans 14 amino acids. The germline V gene encodes CDR1 SGDLS and CDR2 YYNGEE. The V end lost 3 bases, the J end lost 5 bases, and 14 bases lay between the germline ends. CDR3 region: CASSEGGAGETQYF. The CDR3, as DNA: TGTGCCAGCAGCGAAGGGGGCGCGGGGGAGACCCAGTACTTC.

This clone was observed once. V is TRBV5-1 and J is TRBJ2-7; D is possibly TRBD2 (5 bases). V lost 3 bases to trimming and J lost 1 base, with 8 bases between them. The CDR3 sequence is 13 residues long. CDR1 is SGHRS, CDR2 YFSETQ, per germline. CDR3 amino acids: CASSSLVSYEQYF. The CDR3 DNA reads TGCGCCAGCAGCTCACTAGTATCCTACGAGCAGTACTTC.

The gene calls are TRBV6-5 and TRBJ2-7; the D gene is possibly TRBD2 (6 bases). Germline loops: CDR1 MNHEY, CDR2 SVGAGI. V gave up 5 bases and J gave up 3 bases, with 17 bases separating them. CDR3 length equals 15 residues. DNA of the CDR3: TGTGCCAGCAGTCCCTCCGGGACTTCCTTCTACGAGCAGTACTTC. Translation: CASSPSGTSFYEQYF.

As to this clone: The sample contains more than one DNA sequence encoding this CDR3. The chain recombines TRBV5-1 with TRBJ1-4; 9 positions agree with TRBD1. Germline CDR1 reads SGHRS; CDR2 reads YFSETQ. The CDR3 has 14 residues. The V and J ends lost 0 bases and 6 bases, in that order; junction bases with no gene match: 0. CDR3 coding DNA: TGCGCCAGCAGCTTGGGACAGGGGGATGAAAAACTGTTTTTT. Translation gives CASSLGQGDEKLFF.

This chain links TRBV5-1 with TRBJ1-1, with 8 bases matching TRBD1. The CDR3 is 14 residues long. Germline-derived CDR1 and CDR2 are SGHRS and YFSETQ. After removal of 4 bases from V and 3 bases from J, the junction contained 5 bases not matched to a gene. The CDR3 loop reads CASSQQGAYTEAFF. In DNA, the CDR3 is TGCGCCAGCAGCCAGCAGGGGGCCTACACTGAAGCTTTCTTT.

Notes on this clone: A read error may produce the germline difference seen at one junction end. This chain links TRBV7-7 with TRBJ2-2, with 11 bases that match TRBD2. CDR3 length: 16 amino acids. The germline V gene has CDR1 SSHAT and CDR2 FNYEAQ (reference sequence). The CDR3 region has the DNA TGTGCTAGCAGCCAAACTAGCGGGGGAATCACCGGGGAGCTGTTTTTT. As protein: CASSQTSGGITGELFF.

The chain uses TRBV4-1 and TRBJ2-7; TRBD1 aligns across 9 bases. The CDR3 spans 15 residues. CDR1 MGHRA and CDR2 YSYEKL come from the germline V gene. The V gene end was trimmed by 1 base and the J gene end by 3 bases; junction bases not matched to a gene: 4. As DNA, the CDR3 is TGCGCCAGCAGCCAAGGACAGGGGGAGGGCTACGAGCAGTACTTC. Amino acid sequence: CASSQGQGEGYEQYF.

This rearrangement joins TRBV19 to TRBJ2-7, with a tentative D call TRBD1 (6 bases). V was cut by 5 bases and J by 3 bases, with 20 bases left in between. Looked up from germline, CDR1 is LNHDA and CDR2 is SQIVND (reference sequence). The CDR3 contains 16 residues. The CDR3 spells CASSGVTGTDSYEQYF. CDR3 in DNA: TGTGCCAGTAGTGGGGTGACTGGGACGGACAGCTACGAGCAGTACTTC. Full variable domain (rest looked up from reference TRBV19 and TRBJ2-7): DGGITQSPKYLFRKEGQNVTLSCEQNLNHDAMYWYRQDPGQGLRLIYYSQIVNDFQKGDIAEGYSVSREKKESFPLTVTSAQKNPTAFYLCASSGVTGTDSYEQYFGPGTRLTVT.

This chain uses TRBV5-4 with TRBJ1-1; D unclear. Per the germline V gene, CDR1 is SGHNT and CDR2 is YYREEE (reference sequence). The CDR3 totals 14 residues. The ends were cut back, 3 bases at V and 2 bases at J, with 11 bases in the middle. The CDR3 bases are TGTGCCAGCAGCTCTCCCGGGATCAACACTGAAGCTTTCTTT. Translation gives CASSSPGINTEAFF.

The chain employs TRBV7-8 and TRBJ1-5; tentative D call: TRBD1 (6 bases). CDR1 is SGHVS and CDR2 is FQNEAQ in the germline V gene. V was clipped by 0 bases and J by 6 bases, with 15 bases between them. The CDR3 has 16 amino acids. CDR3 in amino acids: CASSLAGAGQSQPQHF. The CDR3 DNA sequence: TGTGCCAGCAGCTTAGCGGGGGCAGGGCAAAGTCAGCCCCAGCATTTT.

The CDR3 loop reads CASSLRGRGALYGYTF. For the CDR3, the DNA is TGTGCCAGCAGCTTAAGAGGCAGGGGCGCCCTTTATGGCTACACCTTC. This sequence joins TRBV7-2 and TRBJ1-2, with D perhaps TRBD1 (6 bases). V lost 2 bases, J lost 5 bases, and 18 bases lay in between. Germline assignment: CDR1 SGHTA and CDR2 FQGNSA. This CDR3 comprises 16 residues.

The gene calls are TRBV2 and TRBJ1-1, with 7 nucleotides matching TRBD1. V gave up 5 bases and J gave up 0 bases; unmatched junction bases: 6. Germline V lookup: CDR1 SNHLY, CDR2 FYNNEI. This CDR3 spans 15 amino acids. The DNA for the CDR3 is TGTGCCAGCAGTAGGGACAGCACCATGAACACTGAAGCTTTCTTT. Its protein product is CASSRDSTMNTEAFF.

This chain links TRBV12-3 or TRBV12-4 with TRBJ1-5; perhaps TRBD1 as D (5 bases). V lost 3 bases to trimming and J lost 6 bases, with 9 bases between them. This CDR3 is built from 13 residues. This chain's CDR3 is CASSLGRGQPQHF. The CDR3 bases are TGTGCCAGCAGTTTGGGAAGGGGTCAGCCCCAGCATTTT.

This clone has only one observation. This chain joins TRBV5-8 and TRBJ1-2; 8 bases fit TRBD1. The CDR3 covers 14 residues. Germline V gene lookup returns CDR1 SGHTS and CDR2 YDEGEE. With V trimmed by 0 bases and J by 8 bases, 6 bases remained unmatched. In DNA, the CDR3 is TGTGCCAGCAGCTTGGGACAGGGGCCTACCGGCTACACCTTC. It yields the protein CASSLGQGPTGYTF.

The CDR3 DNA sequence: TGTGCCAGCAGCGTTGATTCGGCCGGGGAGCTGTTTTTT. As protein: CASSVDSAGELFF. The J gene is TRBJ2-2, the V gene TRBV2, with D hard to call. This CDR3 region has 13 residues. Trimming removed 6 bases from V and 6 bases from J, with 11 bases in between. Looked up from germline, CDR1 is SNHLY and CDR2 is FYNNEI. Full variable domain (missing parts from reference TRBV2 and TRBJ2-2): EPEVTQTPSHQVTQMGQEVILRCVPISNHLYFYWYRQILGQKVEFLVSFYNNEISEKSEIFDDQFSVERPDGSNFTLKIRSTKLEDSAMYFCASSVDSAGELFFGEGSRLTVL.

This rearrangement joins TRBV6-4 to TRBJ1-2, with 11 nucleotides matching TRBD1. There are 14 residues in the CDR3. V trimming: 6 bases; J trimming: 7 bases; junction bases outside the gene matches: 7. Germline-derived CDR1 and CDR2 are MRHNA and SNTAGT. CDR3: CASSGQGAGGGYTF. In nucleotides, the CDR3 is TGTGCCAGCAGCGGACAGGGGGCGGGCGGTGGCTACACCTTC.

This clone was counted between two and nine times. The V gene is TRBV18, the J gene TRBJ1-1; TRBD1 is a possible D gene (5 bases). Germline assignment: CDR1 KGHSH and CDR2 LQKENI. This CDR3 comprises 16 residues. Trimming took off 4 bases at V and 0 bases at J, with 15 bases between the two ends. The CDR3 bases are TGTGCCAGCTCACTCAGAGACAGCCGGCTGAACACTGAAGCTTTCTTT. This codes for CASSLRDSRLNTEAFF.

In this sample, this clone turned up once. The gene calls are TRBV29-1 and TRBJ1-2; D gene ambiguous. Between the trimmed V and J ends, which lost 8 bases and 2 bases, there was a span of 12 bases. This CDR3 contains 12 residues. Germline V gives CDR1 SQVTM, CDR2 ANQGSEA. CDR3 sequence reads: CSIGLTNYGYTF. The CDR3 DNA follows: TGCAGCATAGGTCTGACAAACTATGGCTACACCTTC.

The V and J genes are TRBV6-5 and TRBJ2-7, with D possibly being TRBD1 (6 bases). CDR1 and CDR2 (germline): MNHEY, SVGAGI. Trimming left V 7 bases short and J 6 bases short, with 19 bases between. The CDR3 runs 14 residues. CDR3 amino acids: CASTLPHRVGEQYF. In DNA form, the CDR3 reads TGTGCCAGCACCCTTCCCCACAGGGTCGGCGAGCAGTACTTC.

The gene calls are TRBV5-1 and TRBJ2-5; TRBD1 matches 7 bases. V gave up 1 base and J gave up 4 bases; unmatched junction bases: 10. The V gene's germline CDR1 is SGHRS and CDR2 YFSETQ. CDR3 length equals 16 residues. CDR3 residues: CASSLPQGQGAETQYF. CDR3 nucleotide sequence: TGCGCCAGCAGCTTGCCACAGGGGCAAGGGGCAGAGACCCAGTACTTC. The full variable domain, completed using reference TRBV5-1 and TRBJ2-5, is KAGVTQTPRYLIKTRGQQVTLSCSPISGHRSVSWYQQTPGQGLQFLFEYFSETQRNKGNFPGRFSGRQFSNSRSEMNVSTLELGDSALYLCASSLPQGQGAETQYFGPGTRLLVL.

The chain couples TRBV30 to TRBJ1-3; D remains ambiguous. This CDR3 spans 14 amino acids. Germline V CDR1 and CDR2: GTSNPN, SVGIG (reference sequence). Trimming cost V 3 bases and J 8 bases, with 17 bases left between them. CDR3 region: CAWSLKGGSHTIYF. Written as DNA, the CDR3 is TGTGCCTGGAGCTTAAAGGGAGGTTCTCACACCATATATTTT.

In its sample, this clone was seen a few times. The genes are TRBV4-1 and TRBJ1-2; TRBD1 is a possible D gene (5 bases). Germline V gives CDR1 MGHRA, CDR2 YSYEKL. V was pared by 5 bases and J by 0 bases, with 13 bases between. The CDR3 consists of 15 residues. The chain's CDR3 is CASSSDRAANYGYTF. For the CDR3, the DNA is TGCGCCAGCAGCTCCGACAGAGCCGCTAACTATGGCTACACCTTC.

The V and J genes are TRBV30 and TRBJ2-1, with 11 nucleotides matching TRBD1. The junction had 6 bases not matched to a gene; V was cut back by 3 bases and J by 5 bases. The CDR3 extends over 15 amino acids. Germline CDR1 GTSNPN, CDR2 SVGIG (reference sequence). The CDR3 sequence is CAWRGGTGGNNEQFF. The CDR3 coding sequence is TGTGCCTGGAGAGGGGGGACAGGGGGAAACAATGAGCAGTTCTTC. Using reference TRBV30 and TRBJ2-1 for the parts outside the CDR3, the full variable domain is SQTIHQWPATLVQPVGSPLSLECTVEGTSNPNLYWYRQAAGRGLQLLFYSVGIGQISSEVPQNLSASRPQDRQFILSSKKLLLSDSGFYLCAWRGGTGGNNEQFFGPGTRLTVL.

The J gene is TRBJ2-1, the V gene TRBV7-2; D unresolved. The CDR3 consists of 13 residues. Germline values: CDR1 SGHTA, CDR2 FQGNSA. V dropped 1 base and J dropped 8 bases, with 9 bases sitting between them. CDR3 loop: CASSLGLRDEQFF. CDR3 coding DNA: TGTGCCAGCAGCTTAGGGTTGCGCGATGAGCAGTTCTTC.

This chain links TRBV3-1 (or the pseudogene TRBV3-2) with TRBJ1-2, with D possibly TRBD1 on 5 matching bases. There are 14 residues in the CDR3. V shed 1 base and J shed 5 bases, with 11 bases lying between them. Germline CDR1 and CDR2: LGHDT and YNNKEL (reference sequence). The CDR3 is CASSQAGGVYGYTF. The DNA for the CDR3 is TGTGCCAGCAGCCAAGCTGGGGGGGTTTATGGCTACACCTTC.

The chain couples TRBV6-2 or TRBV6-3 to TRBJ2-1, with 11 bases aligning to TRBD2. The CDR3 length is 16 residues. The V and J ends lost 6 bases and 9 bases, in that order; junction bases with no gene match: 13. Germline V gives CDR1 MNHEY, CDR2 SVGEGT. CDR3 nucleotides: TGTGCCAGCAGCCAGCCGACTAGCGGGGCGGAGCGTGAGCAGTTCTTC. It yields the protein CASSQPTSGAEREQFF.

The chain combines TRBV18 with TRBJ1-1; no clear D gene. CDR3 length: 19 residues. Germline V gives CDR1 KGHSH, CDR2 LQKENI. V was shortened by 0 bases and J by 0 bases, with 20 bases between the two germline ends. CDR3 DNA sequence: TGTGCCAGCTCACCACCGATCTGGGAGGGTGTGGGTGTGAACACTGAAGCTTTCTTT. It specifies CASSPPIWEGVGVNTEAFF.

Concerning this clone: Other DNA sequences in this specimen translate into the identical CDR3. The V and J genes are TRBV5-1 and TRBJ2-5; D might be TRBD1 (6 bases). CDR1 and CDR2 from the germline V gene are SGHRS and YFSETQ. Trimming took off 2 bases at V and 2 bases at J, with 10 bases between the two ends. The length of the CDR3 is 14 residues. Here the CDR3 reads CASSFGQPQETQYF. Written as DNA, the CDR3 is TGCGCCAGCAGCTTTGGACAGCCTCAAGAGACCCAGTACTTC.

The rearrangement joins TRBV7-6 to TRBJ2-4; 8 nucleotides align to TRBD1. Looked up from germline, CDR1 is SGHVS and CDR2 is FNYEAQ. CDR3 length equals 17 residues. V was pared by 5 bases and J by 0 bases, with 9 bases of the junction left unmatched. The CDR3 sequence is CASSPTRQGLAKNIQYF. DNA for the CDR3: TGTGCCAGCAGCCCCACTAGACAGGGGTTAGCCAAAAACATTCAGTACTTC.

The J gene is TRBJ1-3, the V gene TRBV6-5; D possibly corresponds to TRBD1 (6 bases). This CDR3 is built from 13 residues. Trimming shortened V by 6 bases and J by 4 bases, and 10 bases separated the two germline ends. Germline CDR1 MNHEY, CDR2 SVGAGI. CDR3 protein: CASRRDNGNTIYF. The DNA of the CDR3 is TGTGCCAGCAGGAGGGACAACGGAAACACCATATATTTT.